This T cell receptor beta chain was sequenced in a study of vaccination and CD4 T cells after COVID-19. The wider study: Overlapping spike peptides of SARS-CoV-2, HCoV-NL63, HCoV-OC43 and HCoV-229E were used, and cells were stimulated with them. Study outcomes and limitations: Median SARS-CoV-2-reactive clonotype numbers went from about 20 to 38; this increase was not significant.

Trimming pared 0 bases from V and 0 bases from J, leaving 12 bases between. The CDR3 runs to 16 residues. The germline V gene has CDR1 DFQATT and CDR2 SNEGSKA (reference sequence). Treatment of the sample: approximately 10-day PBMC culture with coronavirus spike peptide pools or control peptides (ViraFEST assay). After expanding antigen-specific T cells with peptide pools, ViraFEST sequenced their TCRs. The dates of positive PCR tests extended from March through December 2020 and came before the US Alpha, Beta and Delta variants. On this clonotype: Its antigen is as yet unknown.

Sequencing of the DNA from cultured CD4+ T cells was carried out with the Oncomine TCR Beta short-read assay. TCRdb redid the calling of the PCR reads with MiXCR, one entry per CDR3 protein. The data hold fewer than 12,000 distinct CDR3 sequences, with roughly 45% observed a single time. This receptor was identified in a human donor who had recovered from COVID-19. This chain links TRBV20-1 with TRBJ1-3; D uncertain. The sample comprised CD4+ T cells from blood, cultured in vitro. CDR3 sequence reads: CSARDRTSSSGNTIYF. CDR3 DNA: TGCAGTGCTAGAGATCGTACCAGCTCCTCTGGAAACACCATATATTTT.